This TCR beta chain was identified in a study of cytomegalovirus exposure and HLA in healthy donors. Study-level findings and limits: Many donors shared some public TCRs, even though most TCR sequences were rare. Researchers left out some V segments, among them TRBV6-2 and TRBV6-3, as indistinguishable.

With respect to this clone: Its target is not known.

13 Jbeta primers and 60 Vbeta primers were used for the PCR. Using immunoSEQ multiplex PCR, the repertoire was profiled, and TCRdb retains in-frame clones only, with some absent. The data hold more than 70,000 clones, with around three quarters observed a single time. CDR1 and CDR2 (germline): GTSNPN, SVGIG (reference sequence). J gave up 0 bases and V 3 bases, and 3 bases lay outside the gene matches. CDR3 length equals 14 residues. Material for sequencing was PBMCs. V usage is TRBV30 and J usage is TRBJ1-1; 8 nucleotides line up with TRBD1. The clonotype was recovered from a man aged 35 to 55 in good health and CMV-seronegative. CDR3 sequence reads: CAWRSGGVNTEAFF. CDR3 DNA: TGTGCCTGGAGATCAGGGGGCGTGAACACTGAAGCTTTCTTT.